Below, 28 T cell receptor beta chains from the same sample are listed, as sequenced in a study of a mutant IDH1 vaccine in newly diagnosed glioma. TCRdb's table, derived via immunoSEQ multiplex PCR, lists solely in-frame clones and lacks some. The sample records tens of thousands of clones, 83% being singletons. No antigen has been identified for these receptors. The sample's time point: week 47, end of study. The vaccine gave 300 ug of a 20-mer mutant IDH1 peptide subcutaneously per dose. Source: PBMCs, taken from a glioma patient whose treatment included an IDH1 peptide vaccine. These receptors all come from a woman aged 45-65 years with glioma.

The V gene is TRBV7-9, the J gene TRBJ2-2; unclear D gene. With 1 base removed from V and 8 bases from J, the gap between germline ends came to 2 bases. The CDR3 loop spans 11 amino acids. The germline CDR1 and CDR2 sequences are SEHNR and FQNEAQ (reference sequence). The DNA for the CDR3 is TGTGCCAGCAGCTTAGAAGGGGAGCTGTTTTTT. As protein: CASSLEGELFF. Variable domain in full (rest from reference TRBV7-9 and TRBJ2-2): DTGVSQNPRHKITKRGQNVTFRCDPISEHNRLYWYRQTLGQGPEFLTYFQNEAQLEKSRLLSDRFSAERPKGSFSTLEIQRTEQGDSAMYLCASSLEGELFFGEGSRLTVL.

The chain combines TRBV5-1 with TRBJ2-1; D is unresolved. CDR1 is SGHRS, CDR2 YFSETQ, per germline. V lost 2 bases to trimming and J lost 9 bases, with 9 bases between them. The length of the CDR3 is 12 residues. The CDR3 is CASSFHEGEQFF. CDR3 in DNA: TGCGCCAGCAGCTTCCACGAAGGTGAGCAGTTCTTC.

V is TRBV5-1 and J is TRBJ2-7, with D unclear. The germline V and J ends were trimmed by 0 bases and 3 bases, with 10 bases remaining between them. The CDR3 is 14 residues long. Germline CDR1 SGHRS, CDR2 YFSETQ. The CDR3 region has the DNA TGCGCCAGCAGCTTGGGGAGTTTTAACTACGAGCAGTACTTC. Translation gives CASSLGSFNYEQYF.

The chain recombines TRBV6-5 with TRBJ2-1; D is ambiguous. V shed 8 bases and J shed 5 bases, with 4 bases lying between them. The CDR3 runs 10 residues. From germline, CDR1 is MNHEY and CDR2 SVGAGI. The CDR3: CASGNNEQFF. The CDR3 nucleotides read TGTGCCAGCGGGAACAATGAGCAGTTCTTC.

This clone has only a few counts. The chain links TRBV7-3 to TRBJ2-1, with 7 bases that match TRBD1. Per the germline V gene, CDR1 is SGHTA and CDR2 is FQGTGA. The CDR3 consists of 14 residues. Trimming removed 4 bases from V and 1 base from J; junction bases left unmatched: 1. CDR3 in DNA: TGTGCCAGCAGCTCAGGGGGTTCCTACAATGAGCAGTTCTTC. Amino acids: CASSSGGSYNEQFF.

The J gene is TRBJ1-6, the V gene TRBV6-5; tentative D call: TRBD1 (5 bases). CDR3 size: 13 residues. The germline V and J ends were trimmed by 5 bases and 7 bases, with 9 bases remaining between them. Germline CDR1 is MNHEY and CDR2 is SVGAGI. The CDR3 DNA reads TGTGCCAGCAGTGGGGGGGTAAATTCACCCCTCCACTTT. This gives the protein CASSGGVNSPLHF.

The CDR3 spells CASRSGGQGSGYTF. CDR3 nucleotides: TGCGCCAGCAGATCCGGAGGACAGGGGTCTGGCTACACCTTC. The chain combines TRBV10-2 with TRBJ1-2; 9 nucleotides agree with TRBD1. Germline V lookup: CDR1 WSHSY, CDR2 SAAADI. The CDR3 contains 14 residues. V lost 6 bases and J lost 7; bases outside the gene matches: 9.

Only one count was recorded for this clone. The genes are TRBV9 and TRBJ2-7; no clear D. Per the germline V gene, CDR1 is SGDLS and CDR2 is YYNGEE. This CDR3 comprises 15 residues. Trimming shortened V by 0 bases and J by 4 bases, and 14 bases separated the two germline ends. The CDR3 DNA reads as TGTGCCAGCAGCGTAGGTTTGGACGGAGTATACGAGCAGTACTTC. It encodes CASSVGLDGVYEQYF.

This chain uses TRBV9 with TRBJ1-2, with unresolved D. The germline V gene encodes CDR1 SGDLS and CDR2 YYNGEE. This CDR3 is 16 amino acids long. The V end was cut by 4 bases, the J end by 8 bases, with 24 bases between. CDR3 residues: CASSRETTIDPSGYTF. The CDR3 DNA reads as TGTGCCAGCAGCCGAGAAACTACCATTGATCCCTCAGGCTACACCTTC.

The chain links TRBV7-2 to TRBJ1-5; 10 bases align to TRBD1. The CDR3 consists of 16 residues. Germline lookup yields CDR1 SGHTA and CDR2 FQGNSA. With V trimmed by 1 base and J by 7 bases, 7 bases remained unmatched. DNA for the CDR3: TGTGCCAGCAGCTTAGTTGTGGGACAGGGGATCCAGCCCCAGCATTTT. It translates to CASSLVVGQGIQPQHF.

This clone was seen a single time. CDR3 in amino acids: CASSRQGETQYF. In nucleotides, the CDR3 is TGTGCCAGTAGTCGGCAAGGAGAGACCCAGTACTTC. The chain uses TRBV19 and TRBJ2-5; D gene unclear. From germline, CDR1 is LNHDA and CDR2 SQIVND (reference sequence). The length of the CDR3 is 12 residues. Trimming removed 5 bases from V and 4 bases from J, with 8 bases in between.

The chain is built from TRBV18 and TRBJ2-7; no firm D call. V lost 0 bases, J lost 7 bases, and 13 bases lay in between. This CDR3 is built from 14 residues. CDR1 and CDR2 (germline): KGHSH, LQKENI. The DNA of the CDR3 is TGTGCCAGCTCACCACCGGCCGTGGTTCAGGAGCAGTACTTC. This gives the protein CASSPPAVVQEQYF.

The gene calls are TRBV5-1 and TRBJ2-3; 9 bases line up with TRBD2. Germline V gives CDR1 SGHRS, CDR2 YFSETQ. The junction had 15 bases not matched to a gene; V was cut back by 4 bases and J by 6 bases. This CDR3 is built from 17 residues. The CDR3 DNA is TGCGCCAGCAGCCCAAGGACTAGCGCAACACCTGTGGATACGCAGTATTTT. This codes for CASSPRTSATPVDTQYF.

V gene TRBV5-1 combines with J gene TRBJ2-7; D gene unclear. Per the germline V gene, CDR1 is SGHRS and CDR2 is YFSETQ. There are 15 residues in the CDR3. Trimming pared 1 base from V and 1 base from J, leaving 12 bases between. The CDR3, as DNA: TGCGCCAGCAGCTTGAATTGGGGTATATCCTACGAGCAGTACTTC. It translates to CASSLNWGISYEQYF. Using reference TRBV5-1 and TRBJ2-7 for the parts outside the CDR3, the full variable domain is KAGVTQTPRYLIKTRGQQVTLSCSPISGHRSVSWYQQTPGQGLQFLFEYFSETQRNKGNFPGRFSGRQFSNSRSEMNVSTLELGDSALYLCASSLNWGISYEQYFGPGTRLTVT.

In the case of this clone: Other DNA sequences in this sample translate to the same CDR3. The V gene is TRBV29-1, the J gene TRBJ1-1; D might be TRBD1 (5 bases). The CDR3 totals 12 residues. Between the trimmed V and J ends, which lost 7 bases and 1 base, there was a span of 10 bases. Germline CDR1 SQVTM, CDR2 ANQGSEA. CDR3 DNA: TGCAGCGCTCGCCAGGGGAACACTGAAGCTTTCTTT. Residues: CSARQGNTEAFF.

This clone was detected only once. V gene TRBV9 combines with J gene TRBJ1-6; D is unresolved. Trimming took off 3 bases at V and 5 bases at J, with 15 bases between the two ends. From germline, CDR1 is SGDLS and CDR2 YYNGEE. CDR3 length: 16 amino acids. CDR3 DNA: TGTGCCAGCAGCGGGAGCAAGGATTCCAATAATTCACCCCTCCACTTT. Its protein product is CASSGSKDSNNSPLHF.

This chain links TRBV5-6 with TRBJ1-3; D remains ambiguous. Trimming removed 2 bases at V and 0 bases at J, with 9 bases between. The CDR3 covers 15 residues. Germline V gene sequence: CDR1 SGHDT, CDR2 YYEEEE. CDR3 DNA sequence: TGTGCCAGCAGCTTAGCCCCCGGCTCTGGAAACACCATATATTTT. This translates into CASSLAPGSGNTIYF.

The chain combines TRBV18 with TRBJ1-1; TRBD1 might be the D (5 bases). Trimming stripped 6 bases from V and 0 bases from J, with 8 bases between. The germline V gene has CDR1 KGHSH and CDR2 LQKENI. The CDR3 length is 13 residues. CDR3 DNA sequence: TGTGCCAGCTCGGGGGGGATGAACACTGAAGCTTTCTTT. Translation gives CASSGGMNTEAFF. The variable domain in full, completed from reference TRBV18 and TRBJ1-1, reads NAGVMQNPRHLVRRRGQEARLRCSPMKGHSHVYWYRQLPEEGLKFMVYLQKENIIDESGMPKERFSAEFPKEGPSILRIQQVVRGDSAAYFCASSGGMNTEAFFGQGTRLTVV.

A note on this clone: The junction and the germline gene differ at one end; a read error may be behind it. This chain connects TRBV6-1 to TRBJ2-1; 15 bases line up with TRBD2. Per germline, CDR1 MNHNS and CDR2 SASEGT. The CDR3 is 15 residues long. CDR3 coding DNA: TGTGCCAGCAGTGAACGAATTTTAGGACTAGCGGGGGGGCTCTTC. Translation: CASSERILGLAGGLF.

This clone was observed a handful of times. This chain uses TRBV5-1 with TRBJ1-1; a possible D gene is TRBD1 (5 bases). The germline gives CDR1 SGHRS, CDR2 YFSETQ. V lost 4 bases and J 0 bases, leaving 10 bases between the germline ends. The CDR3 contains 14 residues. The CDR3 coding sequence is TGCGCCAGCAGCCATGACAGCCTGAACACTGAAGCTTTCTTT. It is translated as CASSHDSLNTEAFF. Full variable domain (missing parts from reference TRBV5-1 and TRBJ1-1): KAGVTQTPRYLIKTRGQQVTLSCSPISGHRSVSWYQQTPGQGLQFLFEYFSETQRNKGNFPGRFSGRQFSNSRSEMNVSTLELGDSALYLCASSHDSLNTEAFFGQGTRLTVV.

This clone was recorded only once. The chain combines TRBV27 with TRBJ1-1; unclear D gene. Germline V lookup: CDR1 MNHEY, CDR2 SMNVEV (reference sequence). This CDR3 region has 13 residues. Between the trimmed V and J ends, which lost 5 bases and 1 base, there was a span of 8 bases. The CDR3 bases are TGTGCCAGCAGTGCCTTTGGGAACACTGAAGCTTTCTTT. Amino acid sequence: CASSAFGNTEAFF.

V is TRBV11-3 and J is TRBJ2-3; weak D call: TRBD1 (5 bases). V lost 3 bases to trimming and J lost 0 bases, with 13 bases between them. The germline V gene has CDR1 SGHNT and CDR2 YENEEA. There are 16 residues in the CDR3. CDR3 in amino acids: CASSFLLGVSTDTQYF. The CDR3, as DNA: TGTGCCAGCAGCTTCCTCCTAGGGGTCAGCACAGATACGCAGTATTTT.

This clone was observed a single time. The chain recombines TRBV7-8 with TRBJ2-7, with TRBD1 identical over 7 bases. J lost 3 bases, V lost 8 bases, and 7 bases had no gene match. Germline V gene lookup returns CDR1 SGHVS and CDR2 FQNEAQ. The CDR3 has 13 amino acids. CDR3 residues: CASGQGQRYEQYF. CDR3 DNA: TGTGCCAGCGGCCAGGGACAGCGCTACGAGCAGTACTTC. Using reference TRBV7-8 and TRBJ2-7 for the parts outside the CDR3, the full variable domain is GAGVSQSPRYKVAKRGQDVALRCDPISGHVSLFWYQQALGQGPEFLTYFQNEAQLDKSGLPSDRFFAERPEGSVSTLKIQRTQQEDSAVYLCASGQGQRYEQYFGPGTRLTVT.

This sequence joins TRBV5-8 and TRBJ1-5; TRBD1 matches 7 bases. The germline V gene encodes CDR1 SGHTS and CDR2 YDEGEE. The J segment lost 4 bases and the V segment lost 4 bases, leaving 11 bases of the junction unmatched. The CDR3 sequence is 16 residues long. In nucleotides, the CDR3 is TGTGCCAGCAGCCCTTACTTGGGACAGAGGAATCAGCCCCAGCATTTT. Translation: CASSPYLGQRNQPQHF.

The chain is built from TRBV4-2 and TRBJ2-7, with 8 bases matching TRBD1. After removal of 2 bases from V and 5 bases from J, the junction contained 8 bases not matched to a gene. Germline V gene data show CDR1 as LGHNA and CDR2 as YNFKEQ. The CDR3 is 15 residues long. DNA for the CDR3: TGTGCCAGCAGCCAACCCCCAGGGGGCGTCGACGAGCAGTACTTC. Translation: CASSQPPGGVDEQYF.

The chain joins TRBV7-2 to TRBJ2-5, with D maybe TRBD2 (5 bases). The V gene's germline CDR1 is SGHTA and CDR2 FQGNSA. This CDR3 comprises 16 residues. Trimming left V 5 bases short and J 5 bases short, with 21 bases between. The chain's CDR3 is CASSDRGRVKSETQYF. In DNA, the CDR3 is TGTGCCAGCAGCGACCGAGGGCGGGTAAAGTCGGAGACCCAGTACTTC. Using reference TRBV7-2 and TRBJ2-5 for the parts outside the CDR3, the full variable domain is GAGVSQSPSNKVTEKGKDVELRCDPISGHTALYWYRQSLGQGLEFLIYFQGNSAPDKSGLPSDRFSAERTGGSVSTLTIQRTQQEDSAVYLCASSDRGRVKSETQYFGPGTRLLVL.

V gene TRBV19 combines with J gene TRBJ1-1, with D perhaps TRBD1 (6 bases). The CDR3 consists of 14 residues. Germline assignment: CDR1 LNHDA and CDR2 SQIVND (reference sequence). Trimming removed 2 bases from V and 4 bases from J, with 11 bases in between. The CDR3 here is CASSIFKQGTEAFF. In DNA form, the CDR3 reads TGTGCCAGTAGTATATTTAAACAGGGCACTGAAGCTTTCTTT.

This clone has more than one count but fewer than ten. The rearrangement joins TRBV18 to TRBJ1-1; D perhaps matches TRBD1 (5 bases). The germline V gene encodes CDR1 KGHSH and CDR2 LQKENI. V shed 2 bases and J shed 6 bases, with 16 bases lying between them. This CDR3 contains 15 residues. The CDR3 sequence is CASSPISVGEAEAFF. DNA for the CDR3: TGTGCCAGCTCACCAATTTCCGTAGGGGAGGCTGAAGCTTTCTTT. Full variable domain (outside the CDR3, taken from reference TRBV18 and TRBJ1-1): NAGVMQNPRHLVRRRGQEARLRCSPMKGHSHVYWYRQLPEEGLKFMVYLQKENIIDESGMPKERFSAEFPKEGPSILRIQQVVRGDSAAYFCASSPISVGEAEAFFGQGTRLTVV.